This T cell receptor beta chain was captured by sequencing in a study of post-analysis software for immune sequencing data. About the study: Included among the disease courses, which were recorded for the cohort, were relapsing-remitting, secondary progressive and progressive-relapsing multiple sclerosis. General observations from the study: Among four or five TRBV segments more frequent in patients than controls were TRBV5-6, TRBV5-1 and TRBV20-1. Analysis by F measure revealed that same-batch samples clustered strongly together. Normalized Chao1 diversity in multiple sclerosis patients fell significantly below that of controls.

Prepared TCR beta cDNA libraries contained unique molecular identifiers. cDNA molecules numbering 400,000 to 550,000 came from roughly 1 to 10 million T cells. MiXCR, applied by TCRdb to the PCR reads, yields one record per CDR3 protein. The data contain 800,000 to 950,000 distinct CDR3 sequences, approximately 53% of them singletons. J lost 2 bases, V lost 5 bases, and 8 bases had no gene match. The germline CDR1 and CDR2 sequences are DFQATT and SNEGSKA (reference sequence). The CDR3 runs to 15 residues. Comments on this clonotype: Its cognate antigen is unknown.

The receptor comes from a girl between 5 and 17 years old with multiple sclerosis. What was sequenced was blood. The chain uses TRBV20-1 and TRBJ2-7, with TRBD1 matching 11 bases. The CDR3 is CSAQRDRGGTYEQYF. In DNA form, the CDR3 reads TGCAGTGCTCAACGGGACAGGGGGGGGACCTACGAGCAGTACTTC.